This TCR beta chain was recorded in a study of T cell clonotyping in hematopoietic cell transplantation. Germline loops: CDR1 SGDLS, CDR2 YYNGEE. This CDR3 has 14 amino acids. The ends were cut back, 0 bases at V and 4 bases at J, with 10 bases in the middle. Using immunoSEQ multiplex PCR, the repertoire was profiled, and TCRdb retains in-frame clones only, with some absent. The sample includes fewer than 10,000 clones, less than 90% of them seen just once. The source of this sequence is a male patient in his sixties or seventies who had an allogeneic stem cell transplant from a related donor, so the T cells may come from the graft donor. Some clones in this sample may be carry-over from other donors' samples. The input for sequencing was peripheral blood mononuclear cells, taken at the time of graft-versus-host disease after allogeneic stem cell transplant. The rearrangement joins TRBV9 to TRBJ1-1; D is possibly TRBD1 (5 bases). The CDR3 coding sequence is TGTGCCAGCAGCGTAGCTCAGGGATCCACTGAAGCTTTCTTT. Its protein product is CASSVAQGSTEAFF.